This T cell receptor (beta chain) derives from a study of neurological immune-mediated disorders. This clonotype was picked up many times. Synthesis of cDNA was carried out by template-switch 5'RACE. The reaction used 10-nucleotide random UMIs. TCRdb re-derived calls from the 5' RACE reads in MiXCR, one entry per CDR3 protein. This sample has 50,000 to 65,000 distinct CDR3 sequences, with around 3.6% found just once. This TCR was sampled from a man aged 30 to 39 with multiple sclerosis. Material: PBMCs.

The CDR3 DNA is TGCAGCGCTACCTTGCTAGCGACAGCTCACAATGAGCAGTTCTTC. Translated, it gives CSATLLATAHNEQFF. This chain connects TRBV29-1 to TRBJ2-1; TRBD2 might be the D (6 bases). V lost 7 bases, J lost 5 bases, and 21 bases lay in between. Germline CDR1 reads SQVTM; CDR2 reads ANQGSEA. The CDR3 length is 15 residues.